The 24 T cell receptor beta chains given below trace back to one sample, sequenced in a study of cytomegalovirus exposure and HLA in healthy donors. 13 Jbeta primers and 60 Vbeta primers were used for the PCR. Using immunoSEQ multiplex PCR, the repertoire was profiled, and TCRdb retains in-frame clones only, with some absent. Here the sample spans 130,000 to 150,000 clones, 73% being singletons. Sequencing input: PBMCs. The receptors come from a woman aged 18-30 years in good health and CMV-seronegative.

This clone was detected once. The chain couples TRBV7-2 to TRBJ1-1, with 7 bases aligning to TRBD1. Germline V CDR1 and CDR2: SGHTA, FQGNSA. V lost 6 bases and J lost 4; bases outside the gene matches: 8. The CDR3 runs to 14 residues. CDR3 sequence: CASRTYRGGTEAFF. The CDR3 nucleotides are TGTGCCAGCAGAACCTACAGGGGTGGCACTGAAGCTTTCTTT.

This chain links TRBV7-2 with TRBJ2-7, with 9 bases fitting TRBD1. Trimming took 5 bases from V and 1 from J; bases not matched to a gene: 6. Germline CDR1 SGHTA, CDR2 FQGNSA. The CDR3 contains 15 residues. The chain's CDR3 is CASSRQGVISYEQYF. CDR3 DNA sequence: TGTGCCAGCAGCAGACAGGGGGTCATATCCTACGAGCAGTACTTC.

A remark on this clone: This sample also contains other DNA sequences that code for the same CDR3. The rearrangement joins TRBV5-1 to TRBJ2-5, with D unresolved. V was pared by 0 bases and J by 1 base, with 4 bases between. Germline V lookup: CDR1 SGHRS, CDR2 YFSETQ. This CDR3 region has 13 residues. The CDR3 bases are TGCGCCAGCAGCTTGGCCGTCCAAGAGACCCAGTACTTC. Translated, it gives CASSLAVQETQYF.

The CDR3 coding sequence is TGTGCCAGCAGCGACAGGATTAATGAAAAACTGTTTTTT. It translates to CASSDRINEKLFF. The chain recombines TRBV6-5 with TRBJ1-4; tentative D call: TRBD1 (6 bases). The germline V gene has CDR1 MNHEY and CDR2 SVGAGI. The CDR3 length is 13 residues. Trimming removed 6 bases from V and 4 bases from J, with 9 bases in between.

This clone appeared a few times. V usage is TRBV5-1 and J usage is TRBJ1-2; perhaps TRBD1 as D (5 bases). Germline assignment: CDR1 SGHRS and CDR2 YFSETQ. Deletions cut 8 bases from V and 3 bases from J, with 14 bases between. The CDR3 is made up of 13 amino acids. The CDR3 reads CASGVTGDYGYTF. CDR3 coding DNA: TGCGCCAGTGGGGTAACGGGGGACTATGGCTACACCTTC.

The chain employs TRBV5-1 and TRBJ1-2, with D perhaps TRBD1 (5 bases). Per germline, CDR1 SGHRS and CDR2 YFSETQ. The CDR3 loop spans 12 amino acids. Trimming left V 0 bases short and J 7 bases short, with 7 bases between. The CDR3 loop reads CASSLDRGGYTF. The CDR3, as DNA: TGCGCCAGCAGCTTGGATAGGGGTGGCTACACCTTC.

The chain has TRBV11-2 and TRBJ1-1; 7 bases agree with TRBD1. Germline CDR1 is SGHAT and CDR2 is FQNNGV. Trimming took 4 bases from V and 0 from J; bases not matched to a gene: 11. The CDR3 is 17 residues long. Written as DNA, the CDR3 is TGTGCCAGCAGCTCCCCCCCAGGGGGATGGGTGAACACTGAAGCTTTCTTT. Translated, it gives CASSSPPGGWVNTEAFF.

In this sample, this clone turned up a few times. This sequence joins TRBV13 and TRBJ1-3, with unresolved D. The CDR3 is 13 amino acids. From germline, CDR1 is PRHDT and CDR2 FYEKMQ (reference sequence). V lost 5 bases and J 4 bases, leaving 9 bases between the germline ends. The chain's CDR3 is CASSHLAGNTIYF. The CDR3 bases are TGTGCCAGCAGCCATCTTGCGGGAAACACCATATATTTT.

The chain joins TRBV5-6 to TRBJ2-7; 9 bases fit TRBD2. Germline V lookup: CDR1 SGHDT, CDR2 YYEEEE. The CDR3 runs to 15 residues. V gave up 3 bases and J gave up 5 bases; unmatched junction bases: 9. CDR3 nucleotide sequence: TGTGCCAGCAGCTCAACCAGGACTAGCGTCCACGAGCAGTACGTC. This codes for CASSSTRTSVHEQYV.

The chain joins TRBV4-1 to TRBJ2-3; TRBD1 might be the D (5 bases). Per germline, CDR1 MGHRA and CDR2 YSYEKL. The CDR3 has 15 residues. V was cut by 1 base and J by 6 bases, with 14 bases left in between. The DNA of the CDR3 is TGCGCCAGCAGCCAAGCCTGGGCAGGGCGGGATACGCAGTATTTT. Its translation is CASSQAWAGRDTQYF.

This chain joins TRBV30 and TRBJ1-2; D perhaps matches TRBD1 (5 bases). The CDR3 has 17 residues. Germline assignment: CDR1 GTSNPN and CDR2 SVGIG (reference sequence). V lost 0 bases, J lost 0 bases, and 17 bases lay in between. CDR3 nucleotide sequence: TGTGCCTGGAGTGTAAGGTCAGGGACTAAACCTAACTATGGCTACACCTTC. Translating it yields CAWSVRSGTKPNYGYTF. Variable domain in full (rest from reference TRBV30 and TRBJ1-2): SQTIHQWPATLVQPVGSPLSLECTVEGTSNPNLYWYRQAAGRGLQLLFYSVGIGQISSEVPQNLSASRPQDRQFILSSKKLLLSDSGFYLCAWSVRSGTKPNYGYTFGSGTRLTVV.

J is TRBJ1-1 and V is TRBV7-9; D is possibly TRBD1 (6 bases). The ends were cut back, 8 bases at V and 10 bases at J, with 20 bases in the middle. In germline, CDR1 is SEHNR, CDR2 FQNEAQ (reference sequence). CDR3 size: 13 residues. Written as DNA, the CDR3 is TGTGCCAGCTTACAGGGCTTGGAGAGAGGAGCTTTCTTT. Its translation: CASLQGLERGAFF. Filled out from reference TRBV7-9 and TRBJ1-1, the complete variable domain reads DTGVSQNPRHKITKRGQNVTFRCDPISEHNRLYWYRQTLGQGPEFLTYFQNEAQLEKSRLLSDRFSAERPKGSFSTLEIQRTEQGDSAMYLCASLQGLERGAFFGQGTRLTVV.

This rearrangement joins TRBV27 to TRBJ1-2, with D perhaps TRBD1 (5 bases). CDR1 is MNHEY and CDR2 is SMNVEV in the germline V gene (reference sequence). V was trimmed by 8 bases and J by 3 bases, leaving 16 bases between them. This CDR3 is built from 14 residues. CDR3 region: CASGTPRDYYGYTF. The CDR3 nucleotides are TGTGCCAGCGGGACTCCTCGGGATTACTATGGCTACACCTTC.

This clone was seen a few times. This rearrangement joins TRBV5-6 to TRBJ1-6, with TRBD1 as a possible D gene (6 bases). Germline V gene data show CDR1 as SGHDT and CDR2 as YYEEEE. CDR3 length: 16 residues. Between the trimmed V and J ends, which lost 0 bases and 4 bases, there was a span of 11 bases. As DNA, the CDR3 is TGTGCCAGCAGCTTGGGGCAGGGGTATTATAATTCACCCCTCCACTTT. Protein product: CASSLGQGYYNSPLHF.

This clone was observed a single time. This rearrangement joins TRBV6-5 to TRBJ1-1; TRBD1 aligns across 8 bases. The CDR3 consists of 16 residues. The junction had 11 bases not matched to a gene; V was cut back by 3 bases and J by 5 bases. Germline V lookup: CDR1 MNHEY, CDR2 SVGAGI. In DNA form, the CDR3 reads TGTGCCAGCAGTTATAACCAGCGGACAGGGTATACTGAAGCTTTCTTT. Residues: CASSYNQRTGYTEAFF.

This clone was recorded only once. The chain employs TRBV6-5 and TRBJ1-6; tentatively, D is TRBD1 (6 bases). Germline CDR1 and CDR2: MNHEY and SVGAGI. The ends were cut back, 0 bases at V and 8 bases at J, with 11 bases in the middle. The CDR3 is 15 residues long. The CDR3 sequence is CASSYSVTGYSPLHF. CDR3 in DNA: TGTGCCAGCAGTTACTCTGTGACAGGATATTCACCCCTCCACTTT.

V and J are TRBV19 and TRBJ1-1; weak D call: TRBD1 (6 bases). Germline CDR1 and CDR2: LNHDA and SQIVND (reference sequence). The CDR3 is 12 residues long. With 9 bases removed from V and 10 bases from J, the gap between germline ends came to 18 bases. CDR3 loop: CASQTKFRGAFF. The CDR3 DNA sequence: TGTGCCAGCCAGACTAAGTTCAGGGGAGCTTTCTTT. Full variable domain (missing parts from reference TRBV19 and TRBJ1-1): DGGITQSPKYLFRKEGQNVTLSCEQNLNHDAMYWYRQDPGQGLRLIYYSQIVNDFQKGDIAEGYSVSREKKESFPLTVTSAQKNPTAFYLCASQTKFRGAFFGQGTRLTVV.

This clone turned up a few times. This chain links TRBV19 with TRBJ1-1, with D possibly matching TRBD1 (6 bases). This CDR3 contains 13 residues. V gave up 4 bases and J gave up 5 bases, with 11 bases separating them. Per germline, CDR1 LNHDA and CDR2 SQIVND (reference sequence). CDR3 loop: CASSNTGRTEAFF. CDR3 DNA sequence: TGTGCCAGTAGTAATACAGGGAGAACTGAAGCTTTCTTT. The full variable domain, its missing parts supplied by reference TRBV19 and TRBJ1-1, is DGGITQSPKYLFRKEGQNVTLSCEQNLNHDAMYWYRQDPGQGLRLIYYSQIVNDFQKGDIAEGYSVSREKKESFPLTVTSAQKNPTAFYLCASSNTGRTEAFFGQGTRLTVV.

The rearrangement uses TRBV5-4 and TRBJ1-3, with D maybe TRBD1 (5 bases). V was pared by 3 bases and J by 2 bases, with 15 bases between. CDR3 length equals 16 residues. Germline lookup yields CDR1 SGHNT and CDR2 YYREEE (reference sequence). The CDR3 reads CASSSAGQFPGNTIYF. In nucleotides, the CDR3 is TGTGCCAGCAGCTCGGCAGGGCAGTTCCCTGGAAACACCATATATTTT.

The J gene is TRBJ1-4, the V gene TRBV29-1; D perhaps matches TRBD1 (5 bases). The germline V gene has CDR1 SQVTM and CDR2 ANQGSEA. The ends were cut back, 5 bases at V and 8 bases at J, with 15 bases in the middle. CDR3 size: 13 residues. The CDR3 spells CSVQGMSLEKLFF. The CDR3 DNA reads TGCAGCGTTCAGGGAATGTCTCTCGAAAAACTGTTTTTT.

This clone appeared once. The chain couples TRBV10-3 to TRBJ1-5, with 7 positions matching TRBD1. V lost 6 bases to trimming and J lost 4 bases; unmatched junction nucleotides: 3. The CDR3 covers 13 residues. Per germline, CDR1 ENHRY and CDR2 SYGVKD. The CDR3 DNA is TGTGCCATCAGCCGGGACAGAAATCAGCCCCAGCATTTT. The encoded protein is CAISRDRNQPQHF.

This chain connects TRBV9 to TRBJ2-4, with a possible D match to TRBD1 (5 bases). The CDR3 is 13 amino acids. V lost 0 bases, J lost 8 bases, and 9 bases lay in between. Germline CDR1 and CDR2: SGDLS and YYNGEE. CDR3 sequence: CASSVGQGDIQYF. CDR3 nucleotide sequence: TGTGCCAGCAGCGTAGGGCAGGGCGACATTCAGTACTTC.

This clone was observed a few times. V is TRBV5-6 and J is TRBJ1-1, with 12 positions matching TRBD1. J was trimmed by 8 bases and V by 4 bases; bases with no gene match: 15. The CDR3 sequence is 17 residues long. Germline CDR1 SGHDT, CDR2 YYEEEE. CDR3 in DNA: TGTGCCAGCAGCCAAACCGGGACAGGGGGCGCCAAGCACGAAGCTTTCTTT. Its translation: CASSQTGTGGAKHEAFF. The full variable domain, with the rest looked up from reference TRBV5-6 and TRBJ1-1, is DAGVTQSPTHLIKTRGQQVTLRCSPKSGHDTVSWYQQALGQGPQFIFQYYEEEERQRGNFPDRFSGHQFPNYSSELNVNALLLGDSALYLCASSQTGTGGAKHEAFFGQGTRLTVV.

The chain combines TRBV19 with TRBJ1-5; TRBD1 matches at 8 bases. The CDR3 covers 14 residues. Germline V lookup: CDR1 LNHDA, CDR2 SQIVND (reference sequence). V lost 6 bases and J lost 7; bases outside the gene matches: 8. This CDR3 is CASSRTGGGQPQHF. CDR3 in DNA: TGTGCCAGTAGCCGTACAGGGGGAGGGCAGCCCCAGCATTTT.